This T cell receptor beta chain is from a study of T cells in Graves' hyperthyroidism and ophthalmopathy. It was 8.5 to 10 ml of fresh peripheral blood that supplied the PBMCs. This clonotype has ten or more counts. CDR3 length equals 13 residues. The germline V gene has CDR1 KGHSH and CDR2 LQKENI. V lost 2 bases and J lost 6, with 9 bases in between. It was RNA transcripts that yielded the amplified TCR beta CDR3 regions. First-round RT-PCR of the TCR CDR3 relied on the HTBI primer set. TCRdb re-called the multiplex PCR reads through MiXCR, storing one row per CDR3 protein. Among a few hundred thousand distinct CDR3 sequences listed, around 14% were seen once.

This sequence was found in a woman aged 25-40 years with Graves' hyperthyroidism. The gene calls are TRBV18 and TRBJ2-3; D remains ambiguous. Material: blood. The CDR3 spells CASSPGEGDTQYF. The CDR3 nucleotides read TGTGCCAGCTCACCAGGAGAAGGGGATACGCAGTATTTT.